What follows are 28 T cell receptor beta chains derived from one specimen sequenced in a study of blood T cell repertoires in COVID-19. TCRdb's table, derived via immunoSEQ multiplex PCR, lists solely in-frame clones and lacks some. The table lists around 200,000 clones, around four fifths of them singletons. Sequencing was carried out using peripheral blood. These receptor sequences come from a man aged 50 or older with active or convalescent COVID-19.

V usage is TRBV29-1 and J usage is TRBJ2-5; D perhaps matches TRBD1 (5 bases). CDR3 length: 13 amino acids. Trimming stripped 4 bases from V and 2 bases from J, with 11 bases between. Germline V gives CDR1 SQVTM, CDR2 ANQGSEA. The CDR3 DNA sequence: TGCAGCGTTGTTAGTAGGGGACAAGAGACCCAGTACTTC. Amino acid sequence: CSVVSRGQETQYF.

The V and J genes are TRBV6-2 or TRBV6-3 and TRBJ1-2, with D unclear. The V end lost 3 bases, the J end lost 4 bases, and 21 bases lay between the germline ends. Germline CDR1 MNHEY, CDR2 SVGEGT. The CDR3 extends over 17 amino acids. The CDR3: CASSYERNPNRIYGYTF. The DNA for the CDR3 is TGTGCCAGCAGTTATGAGAGAAACCCAAACCGTATCTATGGCTACACCTTC.

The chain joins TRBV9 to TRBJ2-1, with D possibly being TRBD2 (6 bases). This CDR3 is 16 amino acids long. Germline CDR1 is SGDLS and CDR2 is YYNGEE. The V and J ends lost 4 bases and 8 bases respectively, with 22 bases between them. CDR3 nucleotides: TGTGCCAGCAGCCCTTTTGGGGGGAGGCGTGGTGATGAGCAGTTCTTC. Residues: CASSPFGGRRGDEQFF.

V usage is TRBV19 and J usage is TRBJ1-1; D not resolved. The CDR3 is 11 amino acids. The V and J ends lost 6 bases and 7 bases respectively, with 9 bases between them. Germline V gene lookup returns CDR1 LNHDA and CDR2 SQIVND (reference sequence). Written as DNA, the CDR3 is TGTGCCAGTAGATACCTACTTGAAGCTTTCTTT. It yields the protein CASRYLLEAFF.

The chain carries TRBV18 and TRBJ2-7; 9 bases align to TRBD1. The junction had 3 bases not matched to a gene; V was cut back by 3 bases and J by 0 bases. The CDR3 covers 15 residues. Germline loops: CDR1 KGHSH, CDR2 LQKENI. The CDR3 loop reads CASSPGTGYSYEQYF. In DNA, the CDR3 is TGTGCCAGCTCACCGGGGACAGGGTACTCCTACGAGCAGTACTTC.

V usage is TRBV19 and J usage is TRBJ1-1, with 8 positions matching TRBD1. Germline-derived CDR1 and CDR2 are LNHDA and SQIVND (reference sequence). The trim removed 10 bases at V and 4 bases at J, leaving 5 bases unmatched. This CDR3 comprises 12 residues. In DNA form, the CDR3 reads TGTGCCACCGGACAGGGTCCCACTGAAGCTTTCTTT. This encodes CATGQGPTEAFF.

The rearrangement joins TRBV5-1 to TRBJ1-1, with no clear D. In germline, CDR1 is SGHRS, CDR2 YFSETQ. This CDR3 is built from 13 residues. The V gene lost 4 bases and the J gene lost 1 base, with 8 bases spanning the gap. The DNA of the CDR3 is TGCGCCAGCAGCGGCGGCCAGAACACTGAAGCTTTCTTT. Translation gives CASSGGQNTEAFF.

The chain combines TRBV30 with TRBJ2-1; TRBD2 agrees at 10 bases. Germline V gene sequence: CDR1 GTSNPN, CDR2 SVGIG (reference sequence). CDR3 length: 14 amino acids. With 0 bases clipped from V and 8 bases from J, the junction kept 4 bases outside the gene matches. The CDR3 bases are TGTGCCTGGAGTGTACTAGCGGGAAAGGATGAGCAGTTCTTC. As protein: CAWSVLAGKDEQFF. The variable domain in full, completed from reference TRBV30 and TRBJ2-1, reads SQTIHQWPATLVQPVGSPLSLECTVEGTSNPNLYWYRQAAGRGLQLLFYSVGIGQISSEVPQNLSASRPQDRQFILSSKKLLLSDSGFYLCAWSVLAGKDEQFFGPGTRLTVL.

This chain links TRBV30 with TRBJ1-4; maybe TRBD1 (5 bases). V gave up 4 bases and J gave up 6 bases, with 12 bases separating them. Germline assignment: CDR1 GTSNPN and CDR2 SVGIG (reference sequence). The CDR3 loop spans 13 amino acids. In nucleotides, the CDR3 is TGTGCCTGGACAGGACACCGGGATGAAAAACTGTTTTTT. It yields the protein CAWTGHRDEKLFF.

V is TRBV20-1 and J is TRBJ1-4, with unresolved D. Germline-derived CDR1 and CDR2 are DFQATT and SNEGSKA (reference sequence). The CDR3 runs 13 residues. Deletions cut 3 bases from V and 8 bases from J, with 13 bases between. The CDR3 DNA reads TGCAGTGCTAGTGAAACGTCTAGCGAAAAACTGTTTTTT. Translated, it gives CSASETSSEKLFF.

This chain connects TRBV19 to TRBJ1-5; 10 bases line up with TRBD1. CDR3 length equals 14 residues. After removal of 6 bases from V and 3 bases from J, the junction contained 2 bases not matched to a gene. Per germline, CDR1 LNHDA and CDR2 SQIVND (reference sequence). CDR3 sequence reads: CASRGQGINQPQHF. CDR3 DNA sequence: TGTGCCAGTAGGGGACAGGGGATCAATCAGCCCCAGCATTTT.

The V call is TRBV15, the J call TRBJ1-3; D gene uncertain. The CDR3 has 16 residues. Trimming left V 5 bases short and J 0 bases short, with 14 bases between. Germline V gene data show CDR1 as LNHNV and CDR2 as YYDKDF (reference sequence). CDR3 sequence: CATSRKERSSGNTIYF. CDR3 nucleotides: TGTGCCACCAGCCGAAAGGAGCGGTCCTCTGGAAACACCATATATTTT.

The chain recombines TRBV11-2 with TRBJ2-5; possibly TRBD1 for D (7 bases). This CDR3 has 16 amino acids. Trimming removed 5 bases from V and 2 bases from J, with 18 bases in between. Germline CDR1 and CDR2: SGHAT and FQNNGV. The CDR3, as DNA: TGTGCCAGCAGCCCGGGCAGGGGGGCTCGGCAAGAGACCCAGTACTTC. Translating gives CASSPGRGARQETQYF.

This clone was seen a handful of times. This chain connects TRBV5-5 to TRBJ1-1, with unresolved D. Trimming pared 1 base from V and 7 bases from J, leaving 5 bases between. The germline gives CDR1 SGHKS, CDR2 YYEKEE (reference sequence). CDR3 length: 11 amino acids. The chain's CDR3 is CASSLSYEAFF. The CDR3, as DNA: TGTGCCAGCAGCTTGTCCTATGAAGCTTTCTTT.

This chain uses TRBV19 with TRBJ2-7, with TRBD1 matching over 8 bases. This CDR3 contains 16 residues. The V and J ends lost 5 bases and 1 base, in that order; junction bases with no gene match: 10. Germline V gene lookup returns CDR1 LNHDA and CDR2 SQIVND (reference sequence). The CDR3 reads CASSGQGRQGSYEQYF. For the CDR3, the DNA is TGTGCCAGTAGTGGACAGGGTAGGCAAGGATCCTACGAGCAGTACTTC.

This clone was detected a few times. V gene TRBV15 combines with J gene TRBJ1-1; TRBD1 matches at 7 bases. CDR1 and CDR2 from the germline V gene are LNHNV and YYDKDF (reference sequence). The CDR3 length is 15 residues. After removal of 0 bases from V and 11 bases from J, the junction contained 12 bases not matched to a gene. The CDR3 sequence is CATSRERTGLTRAFF. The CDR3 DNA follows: TGTGCCACCAGCAGAGAGAGGACAGGTCTAACACGGGCTTTCTTT.

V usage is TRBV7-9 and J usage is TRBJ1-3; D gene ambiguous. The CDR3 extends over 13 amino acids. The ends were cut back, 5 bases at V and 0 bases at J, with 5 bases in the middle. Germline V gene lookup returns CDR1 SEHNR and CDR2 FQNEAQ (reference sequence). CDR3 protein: CASSVISGNTIYF. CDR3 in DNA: TGTGCCAGCAGCGTTATCTCTGGAAACACCATATATTTT.

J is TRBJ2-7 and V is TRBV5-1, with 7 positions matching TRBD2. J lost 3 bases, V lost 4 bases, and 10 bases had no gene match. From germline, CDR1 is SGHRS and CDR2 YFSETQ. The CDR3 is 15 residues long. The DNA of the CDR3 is TGCGCCAGCAGCCAGCGTGGCGGGACTATCTACGAGCAGTACTTC. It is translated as CASSQRGGTIYEQYF.

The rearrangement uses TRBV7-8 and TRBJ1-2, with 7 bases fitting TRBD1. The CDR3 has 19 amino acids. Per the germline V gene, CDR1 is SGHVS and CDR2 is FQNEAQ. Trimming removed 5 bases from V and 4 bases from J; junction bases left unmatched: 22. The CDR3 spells CASSHPTGTLGGMFYGYTF. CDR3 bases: TGTGCCAGCAGCCACCCGACAGGGACCCTCGGAGGAATGTTCTATGGCTACACCTTC.

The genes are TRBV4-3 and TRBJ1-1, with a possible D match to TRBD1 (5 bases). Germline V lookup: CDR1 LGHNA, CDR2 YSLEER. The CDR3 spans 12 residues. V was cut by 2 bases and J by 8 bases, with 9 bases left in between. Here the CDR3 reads CASSQRGREAFF. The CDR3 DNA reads TGCGCCAGCAGCCAAAGGGGCCGAGAAGCTTTCTTT.

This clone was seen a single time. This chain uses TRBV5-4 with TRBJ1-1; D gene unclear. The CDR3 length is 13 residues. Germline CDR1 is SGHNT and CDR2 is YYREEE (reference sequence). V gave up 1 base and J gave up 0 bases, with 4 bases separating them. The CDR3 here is CASSLSLNTEAFF. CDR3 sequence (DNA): TGTGCCAGCAGCTTGAGCCTGAACACTGAAGCTTTCTTT.

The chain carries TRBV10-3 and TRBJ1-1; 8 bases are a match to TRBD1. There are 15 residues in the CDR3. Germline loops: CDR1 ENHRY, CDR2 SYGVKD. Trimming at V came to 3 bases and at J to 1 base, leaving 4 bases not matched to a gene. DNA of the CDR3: TGTGCCATCAGTGAAATACAGGGGGGGAACACTGAAGCTTTCTTT. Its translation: CAISEIQGGNTEAFF.

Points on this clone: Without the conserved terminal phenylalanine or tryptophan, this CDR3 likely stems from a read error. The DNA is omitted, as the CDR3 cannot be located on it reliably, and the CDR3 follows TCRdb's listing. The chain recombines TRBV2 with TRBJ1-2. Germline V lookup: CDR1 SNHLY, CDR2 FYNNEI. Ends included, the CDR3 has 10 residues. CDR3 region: CASSVETPKL.

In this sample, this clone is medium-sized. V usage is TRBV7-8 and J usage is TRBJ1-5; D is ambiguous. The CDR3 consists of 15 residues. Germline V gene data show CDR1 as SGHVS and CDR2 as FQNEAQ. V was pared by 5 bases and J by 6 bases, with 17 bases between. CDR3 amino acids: CASSPHRGRRQPQHF. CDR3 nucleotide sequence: TGTGCCAGCAGCCCCCACCGGGGTCGGCGTCAGCCCCAGCATTTT.

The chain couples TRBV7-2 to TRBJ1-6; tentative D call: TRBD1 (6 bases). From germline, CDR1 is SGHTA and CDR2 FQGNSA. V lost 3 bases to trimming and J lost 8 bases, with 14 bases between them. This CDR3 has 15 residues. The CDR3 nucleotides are TGTGCCAGCAGCTTCGGGGGCGGGGGTTATTCACCCCTCCACTTT. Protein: CASSFGGGGYSPLHF.

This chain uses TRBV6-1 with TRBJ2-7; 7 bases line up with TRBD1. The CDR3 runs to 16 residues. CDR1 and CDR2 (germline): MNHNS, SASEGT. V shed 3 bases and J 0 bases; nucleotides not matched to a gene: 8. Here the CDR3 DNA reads TGTGCCAGCAGTGACGTCGACAGGGCGCTCTCCTACGAGCAGTACTTC. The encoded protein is CASSDVDRALSYEQYF.

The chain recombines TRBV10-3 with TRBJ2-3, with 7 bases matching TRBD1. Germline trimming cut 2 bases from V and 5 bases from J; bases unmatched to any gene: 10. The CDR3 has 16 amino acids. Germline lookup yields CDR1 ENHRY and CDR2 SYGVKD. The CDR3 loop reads CAISEGPQGFVDTQYF. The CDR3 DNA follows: TGTGCCATCAGTGAGGGGCCACAGGGGTTTGTAGATACGCAGTATTTT.

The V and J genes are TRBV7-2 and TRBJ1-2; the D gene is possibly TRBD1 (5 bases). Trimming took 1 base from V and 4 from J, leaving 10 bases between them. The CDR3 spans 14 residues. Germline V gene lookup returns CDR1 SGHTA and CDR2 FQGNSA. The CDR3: CASSLEPGIYGYTF. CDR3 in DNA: TGTGCCAGCAGCTTAGAGCCAGGGATCTATGGCTACACCTTC.